One sample yielded the 12 T cell receptor beta chains listed below, sequenced in a study of CD8 T cells in Susac syndrome. The authors reverse transcribed roughly 0.5 to 1 ug RNA with random hexamers. TCRdb used MiXCR to reprocess the immunoSEQ multiplex PCR reads, holding one entry per CDR3 protein. The sample comprises 300,000 or so distinct CDR3 sequences, around 92% of which are singletons, and over 0.05% rests with the top ten. The material sequenced was CD4+ T cells from PBMCs. These receptors were obtained from a human donor with multiple sclerosis.

This clonotype was detected a few times. The J gene is TRBJ2-1, the V gene TRBV9; 11 bases align to TRBD2. Germline CDR1 is SGDLS and CDR2 is YYNGEE. This CDR3 comprises 14 residues. Unmatched junction bases numbered 3, after V lost 4 bases and J lost 6 bases. The CDR3 is CASSLTSGSNEQFF. For the CDR3, the DNA is TGTGCCAGCAGCCTTACTAGCGGGAGCAATGAGCAGTTCTTC.

The V call is TRBV6-5, the J call TRBJ1-6; TRBD1 aligns across 10 bases. CDR3 size: 15 residues. Germline V gene data show CDR1 as MNHEY and CDR2 as SVGAGI. V was clipped by 6 bases and J by 9 bases; unmatched bases: 8. The CDR3 reads CASSLDRGRGSPLHF. In DNA form, the CDR3 reads TGTGCCAGCAGCCTCGACAGGGGGCGGGGTTCACCCCTCCACTTT.

The chain carries TRBV19 and TRBJ2-5, with D unclear. With 10 bases removed from V and 1 base from J, the gap between germline ends came to 19 bases. The germline V gene encodes CDR1 LNHDA and CDR2 SQIVND (reference sequence). The CDR3 runs 15 residues. CDR3 in DNA: TGTGCCACCCAAGGTGTGGTGGGGATCCAAGAGACCCAGTACTTC. Protein product: CATQGVVGIQETQYF.

The chain uses TRBV20-1 and TRBJ2-7; possibly TRBD1 for D (5 bases). With 5 bases removed from V and 7 bases from J, the gap between germline ends came to 12 bases. This CDR3 is built from 11 residues. Germline loops: CDR1 DFQATT, CDR2 SNEGSKA (reference sequence). The CDR3 here is CSASNGAEQYF. The CDR3, as DNA: TGCAGTGCTTCAAATGGGGCGGAGCAGTACTTC.

J is TRBJ2-3 and V is TRBV29-1; possibly TRBD1 for D (6 bases). CDR1 and CDR2 (germline): SQVTM, ANQGSEA. V was shortened by 3 bases and J by 3 bases, with 7 bases between the two germline ends. The CDR3 has 12 amino acids. The CDR3 coding sequence is TGCAGCGTTGATCAGGGGACAGATACGCAGTATTTT. Protein sequence: CSVDQGTDTQYF.

The rearrangement joins TRBV20-1 to TRBJ2-7; 12 nucleotides agree with TRBD1. V lost 0 bases, J lost 4 bases, and 4 bases stayed unmatched. Germline loops: CDR1 DFQATT, CDR2 SNEGSKA (reference sequence). The length of the CDR3 is 15 residues. The CDR3 spells CSARDGTGGRYEQYF. Written as DNA, the CDR3 is TGCAGTGCTAGAGATGGGACAGGGGGCCGATACGAGCAGTACTTC.

V is TRBV5-1 and J is TRBJ2-6; D not resolved. This CDR3 comprises 17 residues. In germline, CDR1 is SGHRS, CDR2 YFSETQ. Trimming took 0 bases from V and 2 from J, leaving 12 bases between them. DNA of the CDR3: TGCGCCAGCAGCTTGGCGGCAGGAGAACCTGGGGCCAACGTCCTGACTTTC. It translates to CASSLAAGEPGANVLTF.

The rearrangement links TRBV5-8 to TRBJ1-5; TRBD1 might be the D (5 bases). V lost 1 base and J lost 0, with 8 bases in between. The CDR3 length is 15 residues. Germline lookup yields CDR1 SGHTS and CDR2 YDEGEE. In DNA, the CDR3 is TGTGCCAGCAGCTTGTTTAGGGGTAGCAATCAGCCCCAGCATTTT. Residues: CASSLFRGSNQPQHF.

This chain connects TRBV4-3 to TRBJ2-5; no definite D call. The CDR3 has 14 residues. Germline V lookup: CDR1 LGHNA, CDR2 YSLEER. V shed 0 bases and J shed 9 bases, with 14 bases lying between them. CDR3 residues: CASSQDPGDRAQYF. Here the CDR3 DNA reads TGCGCCAGCAGCCAAGATCCAGGCGATAGGGCCCAGTACTTC.

The chain recombines TRBV20-1 with TRBJ2-1; no firm D call. CDR3 length: 14 residues. Germline V lookup: CDR1 DFQATT, CDR2 SNEGSKA (reference sequence). The V end was cut by 2 bases, the J end by 1 base, with 9 bases between. CDR3 coding DNA: TGCAGTGCTAGATGGGCGGCTTCCTACAATGAGCAGTTCTTC. This gives the protein CSARWAASYNEQFF.

This chain joins TRBV27 and TRBJ1-5, with D unresolved. The CDR3 totals 12 residues. V was cut by 1 base and J by 7 bases, with 5 bases left in between. The germline gives CDR1 MNHEY, CDR2 SMNVEV (reference sequence). The chain's CDR3 is CASSLLGQPQHF. In nucleotides, the CDR3 is TGTGCCAGCAGTTTATTGGGACAGCCCCAGCATTTT.

DNA for the CDR3: TGTGCCAGCAGCCAAGTAGGAGGGTGGGAGCAGTTCTTC. This sequence encodes CASSQVGGWEQFF. The gene calls are TRBV3-1 and TRBJ2-1, with D perhaps TRBD2 (6 bases). With 1 base removed from V and 10 bases from J, the gap between germline ends came to 11 bases. The CDR3 covers 13 residues. Per the germline V gene, CDR1 is LGHDT and CDR2 is YNNKEL (reference sequence).